This T cell receptor (beta chain) stems from a study of blood T cells in healthy people across ages. As for the study in general: Template switching retrieved approximately one barcoded beta molecule for each two T cells.

The CDR3 runs to 15 residues. Unmatched junction bases numbered 13, after V lost 6 bases and J lost 5 bases. CDR1 DFQATT and CDR2 SNEGSKA come from the germline V gene (reference sequence). Each donor gave roughly 9.8 milliliters of peripheral blood. Broader study findings: PBMCs were not sorted, which prevented a conclusive comparison of naive versus antigen-experienced cells.

In regard to this clonotype: Its matching antigen is unknown.

A second about 7 to 12 cycle PCR used barcoded and J-beta primers. Every sample produced at least 2.5 million CDR3-containing paired-end reads. TCRdb re-called the 5' RACE reads with MiXCR, one entry per CDR3 protein. The table lists 650,000 to 700,000 distinct CDR3 sequences, about 30% of them singletons. The chain combines TRBV20-1 with TRBJ2-3; 8 bases are shared with TRBD2. What was sequenced was blood. The origin of this receptor is a woman aged 80 or older in good health. The CDR3 protein is CSAVREGGPGDTQYF. DNA of the CDR3: TGCAGTGCCGTCCGGGAGGGGGGGCCGGGAGATACGCAGTATTTT.